Here is one T cell receptor (beta chain) with its context. CDR1 and CDR2 (germline): SGHRS, YFSETQ. Trimming stripped 2 bases from V and 5 bases from J, with 16 bases between. There are 15 residues in the CDR3. Authors' methods: Reference gene primer amplification gave nucleated cell count estimates. Produced via immunoSEQ multiplex PCR; TCRdb's table is partial and in-frame only. The DNA gave D and trimming, while V, J and clone size come from that table. The sample contains over 70,000 clones, less than 90% of which appear only once. This entry is derived from a study of blood T cell repertoires in COVID-19. Study-level background: Whether acute or convalescent, the COVID-19 samples came from the United States, Italy and Spain. PBMCs, B-cell-depleted T cells, or T cells were the source of the cDNA or gDNA that made up the material.

The sequenced sample consisted of peripheral blood. The sequence came from a human donor in a cohort sampled during active COVID-19. The genes are TRBV5-1 and TRBJ2-5; possible D gene TRBD1, 5 bases. The CDR3 DNA reads as TGCGCCAGCAGCTTTTCTAGGGGTATACGGGAGACCCAGTACTTC. Translating it yields CASSFSRGIRETQYF.